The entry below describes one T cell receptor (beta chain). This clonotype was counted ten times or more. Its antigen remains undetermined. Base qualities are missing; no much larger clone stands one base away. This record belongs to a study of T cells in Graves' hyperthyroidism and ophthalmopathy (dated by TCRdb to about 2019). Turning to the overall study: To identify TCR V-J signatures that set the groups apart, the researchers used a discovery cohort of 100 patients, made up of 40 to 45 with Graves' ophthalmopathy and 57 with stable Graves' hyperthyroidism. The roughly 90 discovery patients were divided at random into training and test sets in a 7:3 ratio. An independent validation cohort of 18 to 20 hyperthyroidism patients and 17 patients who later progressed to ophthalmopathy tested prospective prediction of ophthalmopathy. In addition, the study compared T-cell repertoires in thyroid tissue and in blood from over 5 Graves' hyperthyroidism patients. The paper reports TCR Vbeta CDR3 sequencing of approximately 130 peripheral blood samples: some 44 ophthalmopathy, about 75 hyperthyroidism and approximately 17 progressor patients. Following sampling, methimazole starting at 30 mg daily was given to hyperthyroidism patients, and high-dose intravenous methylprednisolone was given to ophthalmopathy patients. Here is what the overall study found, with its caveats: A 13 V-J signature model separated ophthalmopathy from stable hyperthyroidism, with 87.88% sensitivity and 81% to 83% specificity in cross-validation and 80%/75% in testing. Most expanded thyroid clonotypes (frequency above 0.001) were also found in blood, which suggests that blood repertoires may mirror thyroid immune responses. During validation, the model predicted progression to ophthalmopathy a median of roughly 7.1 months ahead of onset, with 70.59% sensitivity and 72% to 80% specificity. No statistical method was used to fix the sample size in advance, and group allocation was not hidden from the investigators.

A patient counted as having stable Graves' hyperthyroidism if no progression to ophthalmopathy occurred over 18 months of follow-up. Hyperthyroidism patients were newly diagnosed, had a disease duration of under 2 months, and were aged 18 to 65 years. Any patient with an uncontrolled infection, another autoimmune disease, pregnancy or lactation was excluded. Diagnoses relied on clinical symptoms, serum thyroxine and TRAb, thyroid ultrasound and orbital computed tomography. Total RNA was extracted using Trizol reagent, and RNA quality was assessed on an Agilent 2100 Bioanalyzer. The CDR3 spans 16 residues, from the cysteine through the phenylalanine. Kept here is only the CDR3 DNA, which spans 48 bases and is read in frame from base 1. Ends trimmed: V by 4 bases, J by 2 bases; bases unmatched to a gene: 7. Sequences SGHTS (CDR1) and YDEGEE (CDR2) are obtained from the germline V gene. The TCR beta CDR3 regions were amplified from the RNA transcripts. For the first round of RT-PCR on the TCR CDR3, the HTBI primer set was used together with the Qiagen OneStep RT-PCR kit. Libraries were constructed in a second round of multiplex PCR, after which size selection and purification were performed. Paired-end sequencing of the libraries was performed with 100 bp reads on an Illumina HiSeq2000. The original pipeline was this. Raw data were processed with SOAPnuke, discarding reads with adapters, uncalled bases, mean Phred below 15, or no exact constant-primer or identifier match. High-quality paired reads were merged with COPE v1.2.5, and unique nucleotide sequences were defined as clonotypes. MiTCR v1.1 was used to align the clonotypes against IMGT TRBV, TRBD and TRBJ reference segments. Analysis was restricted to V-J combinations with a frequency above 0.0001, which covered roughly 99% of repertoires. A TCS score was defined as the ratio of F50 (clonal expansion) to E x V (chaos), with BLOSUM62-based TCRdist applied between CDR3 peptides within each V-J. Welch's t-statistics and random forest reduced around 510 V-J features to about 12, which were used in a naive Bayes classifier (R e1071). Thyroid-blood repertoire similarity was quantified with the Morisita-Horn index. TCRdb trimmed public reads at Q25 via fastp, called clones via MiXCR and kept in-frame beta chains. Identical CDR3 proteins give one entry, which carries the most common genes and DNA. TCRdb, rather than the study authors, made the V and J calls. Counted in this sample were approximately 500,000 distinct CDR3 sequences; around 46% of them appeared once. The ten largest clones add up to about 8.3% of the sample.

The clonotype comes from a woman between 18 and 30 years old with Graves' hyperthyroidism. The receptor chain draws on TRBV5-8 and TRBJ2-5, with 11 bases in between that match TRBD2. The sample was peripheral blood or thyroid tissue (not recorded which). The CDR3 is CASSATGTSGQETQYF. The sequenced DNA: TGTGCCAGCAGCGCTACCGGGACTAGCGGTCAAGAGACCCAGTACTTC. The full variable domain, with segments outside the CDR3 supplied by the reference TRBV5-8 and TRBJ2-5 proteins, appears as EAGVTQSPTHLIKTRGQQATLRCSPISGHTSVYWYQQALGLGLQFLLWYDEGEERNRGNFPPRFSGRQFPNYSSELNVNALELEDSALYLCASSATGTSGQETQYFGPGTRLLVL.